This T cell receptor (beta chain) is drawn from a study of cytomegalovirus exposure and HLA in healthy donors (dated by TCRdb to the late 2010s). With respect to the entire study: In an earlier analysis of roughly 500 of the donors, 250 to 350 Gb of sequence data and 90 million to 120 million unique TCR beta sequences from approximately 180 million T cells were reported. In the later analysis, no new phenotypic data were used to find candidate immune exposures; instead, reliance was placed on TCR beta sequences and their occurrence across donors. An earlier analysis of approximately 640 of the donors applied high-throughput TCR beta sequencing to assess whether each TCR beta V gene segment acted as functional or pseudogenic. Typing coverage differed by locus: A, B, C, DRB1 and DQB1 were typed in roughly 620-630 donors, DQA1 in around 500, DPA1 in some 570, and DPB1 in 400 to 490. In a later genetic analysis, genome-wide SNP genotypes for about 55% of the 666 donors were used, and that subset was treated as a discovery cohort. Across some 400 genotyped donors of the cohort, an average of about 240,000 unique TCR beta nucleotide sequences per donor were sequenced, and around 20% of those sequences were non-productive. Using immunosequencing, the study profiled T cell repertoires from 550 to 750 subjects and related those repertoires to cytomegalovirus serostatus. Along with the 666-subject first cohort, a separate validation cohort of over a hundred different subjects was used. The study combined high-throughput TCR immunosequencing, statistical association of individual TCRs with disease status, and machine learning to predict cytomegalovirus infection status. To study patterns of TCR occurrence, a later analysis re-analyzed previously published TCR beta repertoires from 666 donors and added high-resolution HLA genotyping. Four to six DR-DQ haplotypes were handled as single units for association and clustering, since linkage in the cohort was strong. The aim of the study was to test whether cataloging public T cell receptors could identify signatures of past pathogen exposure. Every repertoire in the discovery cohort had been generated on one and the same sequencing platform. HLA typing included class I and class II loci at four-digit resolution. Donor age, sex, ethnicity and CMV serostatus were collected together with the repertoire data. Of the 350 to 450 genotyped donors, 65% to 90% were placed in the genetic ancestry cluster associated with self-reported Caucasian donors. Around 300 gigabases of sequencing data and 70 million to 100 million unique TCR sequences were included in an early release covering about 700 HLA-typed donors.

Overall study results and their limits: Because HLA typing was missing for some donors at each locus, association tests included only the typed subset. The authors suggested that the approach could potentially be generalized to other disease states and immunological phenotypes. Presence/absence analyses assumed roughly uniform sequencing depth across donors, an assumption that may not hold. In a later analysis, around 17,000 TCR beta sequences were associated with specific HLA alleles at a false discovery rate of 0.05. According to a later analysis, parvovirus B19, influenza, CMV and Epstein-Barr virus appeared linked to several top co-occurrence clusters. In a later analysis, the rate of TCR association differed among HLA loci, with DRB1 alleles having the most associated TCRs and HLA-C alleles having the fewest. Because counts were too low, about 17 rarely observed V segments, including chromosome 9 orphons, were excluded from the earlier analysis of fewer than 650 of the donors. In the study, 164 TCR beta chains were listed as associated with cytomegalovirus. According to a later genetic analysis, donors in an Asian-associated ancestry cluster had fewer N-insertions in productive TCRs than the approximately 650-donor mean. A cluster of highly shared sequence variants was judged likely to represent a technical artifact of the sequencing pipeline. Three of the identified cytomegalovirus-associated TCR beta chains were confirmed in vitro to be specific for cytomegalovirus antigens. In a later analysis, most CMV-associated TCR beta chains were found to appear HLA-restricted, with HLA associations seemingly driven largely by CMV exposure. A later analysis found that HLA-associated TCR beta chains were more clonally expanded and had lower generation probabilities than equally common non-associated chains. Assigning TCR associations to individual alleles was difficult when HLA alleles, especially DR and DQ, strongly co-occurred. The classifier was reported to diagnose cytomegalovirus status with high specificity and sensitivity in both the original and validation cohorts. A later genetic analysis associated a missense DCLRE1C variant with V-gene and J-gene trimming of TCR beta chains, and an independent cohort replicated the association. A further reported finding was that TCR beta sequences accurately predicted the HLA-A and HLA-B alleles for most subjects in the first cohort. Some IMGT-functional V segments, including TRBV6-2 and TRBV6-3, could not be distinguished by the 87-base-pair reads and were therefore excluded. Only TCR beta chains were sequenced in this cohort, and the absence of alpha or paired-chain data limited detectable features. Most TCR sequences were observed very rarely across donors, whereas some public TCRs were present in many individuals. The only immune exposure information available for the cohort was CMV serostatus. Linkage disequilibrium might explain the correlated functional status among segregating V segments, but an unknown experimental factor could not be excluded. An earlier analysis of 587 of the donors showed that most TCR beta V segments appeared in productive rearrangements either about 87% or about 30% of the time, which broadly matched IMGT annotations.

The cohort was made up of roughly 670 healthy bone marrow donors. At the time of sampling, all cohort members were nominally healthy, though unrecorded immune exposures were likely present. The donor was CMV seronegative and was included in the group of about 400 seronegative cohort members. Every donor gave a peripheral blood sample, and the peripheral blood mononuclear cells from that sample were used for TCR beta sequencing. The Qiagen DNeasy Blood Extraction Kit was used to extract genomic DNA from the blood cell samples. Trimming removed 11 bases from V and 5 bases from J, leaving 22 bases between the germline ends. In the germline V gene, CDR1 corresponds to SGHTA and CDR2 to FQGNSA. The CDR3 starts with the cysteine, ends with the phenylalanine, and has 15 residues. Solely the CDR3 DNA is kept, with 45 bases framed from the first base. Preparation of the library involved the immunoSEQ multiplex PCR assay. The multiplex PCR relied on a mix of 60 forward primers for TCR Vbeta segments and 13 reverse primers for TCR Jbeta segments. The CDR3 region of rearranged TCR beta genes was amplified from genomic DNA with a multiplex PCR assay. The amplified TCR beta libraries were sequenced on the Illumina HiSeq System as 87-base-pair reads. The study's own analysis went as follows. A later analysis tallied roughly 78 million unique TCR beta chains across the approximately 670 repertoires, and about 10 million of those chains were shared by two or more donors. To remove PCR and sequencing errors, raw reads were error-corrected and collapsed into unique sequences using a nearest-neighbor algorithm that merged closely related sequences. To assign V, D and J gene segments, CDR3 sequences were aligned to IMGT reference sequences. For a sequence to be retained, a match of at least six nucleotides to both a V gene segment and a J gene segment was required. A rearrangement was called productive if the CDR3 had no stop codons and remained in frame with V and J, and every other rearrangement was called non-productive. CDR3 was defined by IMGT convention, running from the second conserved V-encoded cysteine to the conserved J-encoded phenylalanine. The earlier analysis of fewer than 750 of the donors excluded sequences that lacked an unambiguous match to a single V gene segment. An earlier analysis of 550 to 650 of the donors classified V segments as functional when productive rearrangements were above 56.7% and as segregating when the standard deviation between donors was above 5%. A statistical classification framework was built for diagnosing cytomegalovirus status from the catalog of TCR beta chain sequences. In a later analysis, TCR nucleotide sequences were compared against IMGT/GENE-DB human TR gene sequences so that V and J genes could be assigned. The TCRdist pipeline was used in a later analysis to assign CDR3 sequences and most-parsimonious VDJ recombination scenarios. In a later analysis, each TCR beta chain was defined by its CDR3 amino acid sequence together with its V-gene family, and reads lacking a unique V-gene family were excluded. To address suspected cross-contamination and a sequencing artifact, a later analysis removed several hundred highly shared, low-generation-probability nucleotide sequences. In a later analysis, a clonal expansion index was calculated for each public chain from normalized within-repertoire ranks of inferred template counts. A later analysis computed generation probabilities with a VDJ recombination model fitted to out-of-frame rearrangements, and checked the results against IGoR. In a later analysis, hypergeometric tests were used to score TCR-TCR, TCR-HLA and TCR-CMV co-occurrence, with a repertoire-size bias correction applied to TCR pairs. A later analysis estimated false discovery rates by permuting HLA or CMV assignments 20 times. In a later analysis, co-occurring TCRs were grouped with DBSCAN, and TCRdist sequence similarity was added when clustering was performed within HLA-allele-positive subsets. Repertoires with fewer than 30,000 or more than 120,000 public chains, plus five repertoires with anomalous nucleotide sharing, were excluded from co-occurrence clustering. In its TCRdb copy, this immuneACCESS table keeps in-frame sequences only and misses some clones. Where compared with another copy, unresolved V genes explain less than half of these, and the others have no known cause. The V and J calls and the clone size are those of that table, but D and trimming were determined from the DNA. The sample has approximately 110,000 clones on record. The ten largest clones represent roughly 3.5% of the sample.

As regards this clone: What antigen it recognizes has not been identified.

The TCR was taken from a man between 18 and 35 years old in good health and CMV-seronegative. The chain was built from TRBV7-2 and TRBJ2-4; the D region possibly corresponds to TRBD1 (6 bases align). The specimen was PBMCs. The DNA is TGTGCCGGGTCCGTTACAGGGACCCGGGAAAACATTCAGTACTTC. Its protein reads: CAGSVTGTRENIQYF.